Listed below are T cell receptor beta chains from one sample, sequenced in a study of immune evolution from preneoplasia to lung adenocarcinoma. Data came from immunoSEQ multiplex PCR; TCRdb stores just in-frame clones and leaves some out. The table lists some 4,200 clones, around 80% of them singletons, with 5.5% to 8% in the top ten. The sequenced material came from FFPE minimally invasive lung adenocarcinoma tissue. These receptors came from a person between 50 and 70 years old with lung adenocarcinoma. Both conserved end residues are part of each CDR3. A D gene is named only where the DNA matches it firmly. Not every row has a clone size; where given, it reads once, few, many or a size class.

size	D	V	J	DNA	CDR3
.	.	TRBV4-1	TRBJ2-2	TGCGCCAGCAGCCAAGGATCCAAGGGATTGCTCACCGGGGAGCTGTTTTTT	CASSQGSKGLLTGELFF
.	TRBD1	TRBV6-6	TRBJ2-3	TGTGCCAGCAGTAACAGACAGGGGGCTGGAGATACGCAGTATTTT	CASSNRQGAGDTQYF
.	.	TRBV11-2	TRBJ2-7	TGTGCCAGCAGCTTGTATCCAGGAGAGAGCTACGAGCAGTACTTC	CASSLYPGESYEQYF
.	TRBD2	TRBV12-5	TRBJ2-1	TGTGCTAGTGGGGCTGGGACTAGCGGGAGCAATGAGCAGTTCTTC	CASGAGTSGSNEQFF
.	TRBD1	TRBV29-1	TRBJ2-2	TGCAGCGTAGAAGACAGGGGGGGTACCGGGGAGCTGTTTTTT	CSVEDRGGTGELFF
.	TRBD2	TRBV5-1	TRBJ2-5	TGCGCCAGCAGCCTGACTCCGGGGGGTGGAGAAGAGACCCAGTACTTC	CASSLTPGGGEETQYF
.	TRBD1	TRBV19	TRBJ2-7	TGTGCCAGTAGTATAGACTCCGGGACAGGGGCCTACGAGCAGTACTTC	CASSIDSGTGAYEQYF
.	TRBD1	TRBV27	TRBJ2-1	TGTGCCAGCAGGGTAGGGACAGGGGGCTACAATGAGCAGTTCTTC	CASRVGTGGYNEQFF
.	TRBD2	TRBV7-2	TRBJ2-2	TGTGCCAGCAGCCGGGGACTAGCGGACACCGGGGAGCTGTTTTTT	CASSRGLADTGELFF
.	TRBD1	TRBV7-2	TRBJ2-7	TGTGCCAGCAGCTTAAAAGGGGGCCTCCCGCCGGACGAGCAGTACTTC	CASSLKGGLPPDEQYF
.	.	TRBV6-1	TRBJ2-7	TGTGCCAGCAGTGAAAGCTACGAGCAGTACTTC	CASSESYEQYF
.	.	TRBV29-1	TRBJ1-2	TGCAGCGTTGAAGTCCAGGCCTCATCCTATGGCTACACCTTC	CSVEVQASSYGYTF
.	.	TRBV5-1	TRBJ1-4	TGCGCCAGCAGCTTGGGACACGTTAATGAAAAACTGTTTTTT	CASSLGHVNEKLFF
.	.	TRBV9	TRBJ2-7	TGTGCCAGCAGCGGAGGGGGAGATGGCAGCTACGAGCAGTACTTC	CASSGGGDGSYEQYF
.	.	TRBV12-5	TRBJ2-3	TGTGCTAGTGGTGCACCGGGCGCTATGGGCACAGATACGCAGTATTTT	CASGAPGAMGTDTQYF
.	TRBD1	TRBV6-1	TRBJ2-1	TGTGCCAGCAGTGAGGGGACAGGGTACAATGAGCAGTTCTTC	CASSEGTGYNEQFF
.	.	TRBV14	TRBJ1-3	TGTGCCAGCAGCCAAGATATCGTAGTGGGACTCCGCTCTGGAAACACCATATATTTT	CASSQDIVVGLRSGNTIYF
.	.	TRBV6-4	TRBJ2-3	TGTGCCAGCAGTCCTTCGGAAGAGGGCCCAGATACGCAGTATTTT	CASSPSEEGPDTQYF
.	.	TRBV7-9	TRBJ1-1	TGTGCCAGCAGCCCCGACAGGACTGAAGCTTTCTTT	CASSPDRTEAFF
.	.	TRBV21-1	TRBJ2-5	TGTGCCAGCAGATCCATGGACAGACATCAAGAGACCCAGTACTTC	CASRSMDRHQETQYF
.	.	TRBV7-2	TRBJ2-7	TGTGCCAGCAGCTCCTCTAGCGTCCTCGGATACGAGCAGTACTTC	CASSSSSVLGYEQYF
once	.	TRBV18	TRBJ1-2	TGTGCCAGCTCAGCGTTAAAGGCTAACGATGGCTACACCTTC	CASSALKANDGYTF
.	.	TRBV18	TRBJ2-5	TGTGCCAGCTCATCCATGGAGAAAGAGACCCAGTACTTC	CASSSMEKETQYF
.	.	TRBV7-2	TRBJ2-7	TGTGCCAGCAGCTTAGCAGTAGGCGAGCAGTACTTC	CASSLAVGEQYF
.	TRBD2	TRBV7-2	TRBJ2-7	TGTGCCAGCACCGGGACTAGCGGGAGCCAGCAGTACTTC	CASTGTSGSQQYF
.	.	TRBV10-2	TRBJ1-1	TGCGCCAGCATTGGGGGTCCCCAGATGAACACTGAAGCTTTCTTT	CASIGGPQMNTEAFF
.	.	TRBV7-2	TRBJ2-1	TGTGCCAGCAGCTTAGACCTTGGAACCTACAATGAGCAGTTCTTC	CASSLDLGTYNEQFF
.	.	TRBV5-6	TRBJ2-7	TGTGCCAGCAGCTTGGCCATCACTCTCGAGCAGTACTTC	CASSLAITLEQYF
.	.	TRBV9	TRBJ2-4	TGTGCCAGCAGCCCCCACCGGGTCAACCTAAGTGGAAACATTCAGTACTTC	CASSPHRVNLSGNIQYF
.	.	TRBV29-1	TRBJ2-1	TGCAGCGTTGAATTTTACAATGAGCAGTTCTTC	CSVEFYNEQFF
.	.	TRBV4-2	TRBJ2-3	TGTGCCAGCAGCCAAGCAACGAGCACAGATACGCAGTATTTT	CASSQATSTDTQYF
.	TRBD1	TRBV5-6	TRBJ1-3	TGTGCCAGCAGCAGGACAGGGACTGGAAACACCATATATTTT	CASSRTGTGNTIYF
.	TRBD2	TRBV11-2	TRBJ2-1	TGTGCCAGCAGCGCCGTGAGCGGGAGGGCGAACAATGAGCAGTTCTTC	CASSAVSGRANNEQFF
.	.	TRBV19	TRBJ1-1	TGTGCCAGTAGTCGAGTTGGGAACACTGAAGCTTTCTTT	CASSRVGNTEAFF
.	.	TRBV9	TRBJ2-3	TGTGCCAGCAGCGAGAGAACGGGAGAGGCTGCAGATACGCAGTATTTT	CASSERTGEAADTQYF
few	.	TRBV27	TRBJ1-5	TGTGCCAGCAGTTTAACCCAGGACCAGCCCCAGCATTTT	CASSLTQDQPQHF
.	TRBD1	TRBV7-6	TRBJ2-7	TGTGCCAGCAGCTCAGCCCATGGGACAGGGGGCTACGAGCAGTACTTC	CASSSAHGTGGYEQYF